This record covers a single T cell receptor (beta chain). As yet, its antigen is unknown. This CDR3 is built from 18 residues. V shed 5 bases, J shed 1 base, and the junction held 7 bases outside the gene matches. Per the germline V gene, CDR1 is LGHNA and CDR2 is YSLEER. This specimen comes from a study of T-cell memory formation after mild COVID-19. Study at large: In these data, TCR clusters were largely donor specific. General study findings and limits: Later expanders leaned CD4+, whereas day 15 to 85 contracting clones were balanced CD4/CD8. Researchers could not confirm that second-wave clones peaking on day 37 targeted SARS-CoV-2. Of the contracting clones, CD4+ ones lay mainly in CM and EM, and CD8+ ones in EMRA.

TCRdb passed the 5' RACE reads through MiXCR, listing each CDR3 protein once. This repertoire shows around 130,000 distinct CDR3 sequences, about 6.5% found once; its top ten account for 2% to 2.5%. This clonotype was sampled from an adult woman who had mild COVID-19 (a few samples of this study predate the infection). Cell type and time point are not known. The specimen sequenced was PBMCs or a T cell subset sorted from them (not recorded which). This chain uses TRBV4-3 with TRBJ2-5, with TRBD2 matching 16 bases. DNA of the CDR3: TGCGCCAGCAGCGAGGGACTAGCGGGGGGGGTTTTCCAAGAGACCCAGTACTTC. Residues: CASSEGLAGGVFQETQYF.